The 9 T cell receptor beta chains below come from one sample, sequenced in a study of cytomegalovirus exposure and HLA in healthy donors. Assay used: immunoSEQ multiplex PCR; TCRdb lists only in-frame clones, some missing. The table includes 50,000 to 70,000 clones, approximately 95% detected once. The sample taken for sequencing was PBMCs. These receptors originate from a woman aged 18-29 years in good health and CMV-seropositive.

The chain combines TRBV4-1 with TRBJ2-7; 8 bases match TRBD1. The CDR3 loop spans 14 amino acids. The V segment lost 0 bases and the J segment 4 bases; nucleotides outside the gene matches: 2. Germline V gene data show CDR1 as MGHRA and CDR2 as YSYEKL. CDR3 protein: CASSQDRQGYEQYF. In nucleotides, the CDR3 is TGCGCCAGCAGCCAAGACCGACAGGGGTACGAGCAGTACTTC.

J is TRBJ1-1 and V is TRBV15; tentative D call: TRBD1 (5 bases). V lost 1 base and J lost 9, with 18 bases in between. The CDR3 runs to 15 residues. Germline lookup yields CDR1 LNHNV and CDR2 YYDKDF (reference sequence). CDR3 sequence reads: CATSRGYYGTDQAFF. Here the CDR3 DNA reads TGTGCCACCAGCAGAGGCTACTATGGGACTGATCAAGCTTTCTTT.

J is TRBJ2-1 and V is TRBV30; 8 bases line up with TRBD2. Germline V gene data show CDR1 as GTSNPN and CDR2 as SVGIG (reference sequence). J lost 3 bases, V lost 1 base, and 2 bases had no gene match. This CDR3 is built from 14 residues. CDR3 coding DNA: TGTGCCTGGAGTGGACTAGCGCACTACAATGAGCAGTTCTTC. It encodes CAWSGLAHYNEQFF.

This clone occurred a few times. This chain links TRBV7-6 with TRBJ1-1; 10 nucleotides agree with TRBD1. The junction had 6 bases not matched to a gene; V was cut back by 6 bases and J by 5 bases. The CDR3 sequence is 14 residues long. Germline V gene data show CDR1 as SGHVS and CDR2 as FNYEAQ. The CDR3 nucleotides read TGTGCCAGCAGATTCGGACAGGGGGATACTGAAGCTTTCTTT. Translating gives CASRFGQGDTEAFF.

The V and J genes are TRBV7-8 and TRBJ2-5; a possible D gene is TRBD1 (5 bases). The CDR3 has 16 residues. Germline V gene lookup returns CDR1 SGHVS and CDR2 FQNEAQ. V gave up 8 bases and J gave up 1 base, with 20 bases separating them. The CDR3 DNA reads as TGTGCCAGCTTTCAACCTGGGATGGGGCTCCAAGAGACCCAGTACTTC. Amino acids: CASFQPGMGLQETQYF. Based on the CDR3 plus reference TRBV7-8 and TRBJ2-5, the full variable domain is GAGVSQSPRYKVAKRGQDVALRCDPISGHVSLFWYQQALGQGPEFLTYFQNEAQLDKSGLPSDRFFAERPEGSVSTLKIQRTQQEDSAVYLCASFQPGMGLQETQYFGPGTRLLVL.

This clone has a single count. The rearrangement links TRBV5-6 to TRBJ2-1; 9 nucleotides match TRBD1. This CDR3 comprises 12 residues. Germline V gene lookup returns CDR1 SGHDT and CDR2 YYEEEE. After removal of 4 bases from V and 10 bases from J, the junction contained 3 bases not matched to a gene. CDR3 bases: TGTGCCAGCAGCCAGACAGGGGGAGAGCAGTTCTTC. Its protein is CASSQTGGEQFF.

The chain joins TRBV19 to TRBJ2-2; D may be TRBD2 (5 bases). Trimming removed 5 bases at V and 3 bases at J, with 13 bases between. The V gene's germline CDR1 is LNHDA and CDR2 SQIVND (reference sequence). The CDR3 spans 15 residues. The CDR3 DNA is TGTGCCAGTAGTTTTGGACTGGCGGACACCGGGGAGCTGTTTTTT. The encoded protein is CASSFGLADTGELFF.

V and J are TRBV5-4 and TRBJ2-7; 9 bases align to TRBD2. V was pared by 0 bases and J by 11 bases, with 18 bases of the junction left unmatched. This CDR3 is built from 17 residues. Per germline, CDR1 SGHNT and CDR2 YYREEE (reference sequence). The CDR3: CASSLGGVSGSDLGKYF. The CDR3 coding sequence is TGTGCCAGCAGCTTGGGGGGAGTTAGCGGGAGTGACCTTGGAAAGTACTTC.

V usage is TRBV5-6 and J usage is TRBJ2-7; D perhaps matches TRBD2 (6 bases). The CDR3 is 14 amino acids. V lost 1 base to trimming and J lost 7 bases, with 15 bases between them. Germline V gene sequence: CDR1 SGHDT, CDR2 YYEEEE. The DNA for the CDR3 is TGTGCCAGCAGCTTGCAAGCGGCGGCGGGAGAGCAGTACTTC. Its translation is CASSLQAAAGEQYF.